The clone carrying this TCR beta chain turned up a few times. Its antigen is as yet unknown. The CDR3 spans 15 residues. Between the trimmed V and J ends, which lost 4 bases and 2 bases, there was a span of 15 bases. CDR1 is SGHDT, CDR2 YYEEEE, per germline. The sample originates from a study of T cells after yellow fever vaccination. Points from the study as a whole: Researchers report a weaker secondary response that nonetheless peaked faster, day 5 versus 15.

TCRdb itself ran the 5' RACE reads through MiXCR, one entry per CDR3 protein. The data show approximately 350,000 distinct CDR3 sequences, roughly 11% seen once. Sequencing was performed on PBMCs, taken on the day of the first yellow fever vaccination. The chain is built from TRBV5-6 and TRBJ1-2; D not certain. This clonotype originated in a man aged 18 to 35 who received the YFV17D yellow fever vaccine. Here the CDR3 DNA reads TGTGCCAGCAGCCCTATGACAATTCGAAACTATGGCTACACCTTC. Protein product: CASSPMTIRNYGYTF. The whole variable domain, remainder taken from reference TRBV5-6 and TRBJ1-2, is DAGVTQSPTHLIKTRGQQVTLRCSPKSGHDTVSWYQQALGQGPQFIFQYYEEEERQRGNFPDRFSGHQFPNYSSELNVNALLLGDSALYLCASSPMTIRNYGYTFGSGTRLTVV.